A single sample gave rise to the 9 T cell receptor beta chains below, sequenced in a study of a mutant IDH1 vaccine in newly diagnosed glioma. This sample's time point: baseline, week 1 (first vaccination visit). Treatment noted: pre-vaccination baseline after standard-of-care therapy. Profiled with immunoSEQ multiplex PCR; TCRdb holds only in-frame clones, not every one. The sample has around 53,000 clones, 86% seen once. Material: PBMCs, obtained from a glioma patient treated with radiotherapy, temozolomide or both. Receptors were obtained from a man aged 35 to 55 with glioma.

The chain couples TRBV6-1 to TRBJ1-5, with a possible D match to TRBD1 (5 bases). V was trimmed by 7 bases and J by 4 bases, leaving 17 bases between them. CDR1 is MNHNS, CDR2 SASEGT, per germline. The length of the CDR3 is 15 residues. CDR3: CASTSVRGRNQPQHF. For the CDR3, the DNA is TGTGCCAGCACCTCAGTTCGGGGGAGAAATCAGCCCCAGCATTTT.

The V call is TRBV19, the J call TRBJ2-1; weak D call: TRBD1 (6 bases). Germline assignment: CDR1 LNHDA and CDR2 SQIVND (reference sequence). The V gene lost 6 bases and the J gene lost 8 bases, with 20 bases spanning the gap. This CDR3 is built from 15 residues. CDR3 sequence reads: CASRGVRDPGDEQFF. The CDR3 coding sequence is TGTGCCAGTAGGGGGGTCCGGGACCCAGGGGATGAGCAGTTCTTC.

The genes are TRBV11-3 and TRBJ2-7, with D uncertain. This CDR3 has 13 amino acids. CDR1 is SGHNT and CDR2 is YENEEA in the germline V gene. Trimming took 2 bases from V and 1 from J, leaving 6 bases between them. DNA of the CDR3: TGTGCCAGCAGCTTACAGGAGTCCTACGAGCAGTACTTC. Residues: CASSLQESYEQYF.

J is TRBJ2-4 and V is TRBV5-6; no clear D gene. This CDR3 contains 17 residues. The V end lost 2 bases, the J end lost 1 base, and 16 bases lay between the germline ends. Looked up from germline, CDR1 is SGHDT and CDR2 is YYEEEE. For the CDR3, the DNA is TGTGCCAGCAGCTTACTAAAGGAATTGATTGCCAAAAACATTCAGTACTTC. Translating gives CASSLLKELIAKNIQYF.

This clone appeared a few times. The rearrangement joins TRBV5-4 to TRBJ1-4, with D unresolved. The CDR3 sequence is 14 residues long. CDR1 and CDR2 from the germline V gene are SGHNT and YYREEE (reference sequence). With 5 bases removed from V and 7 bases from J, the gap between germline ends came to 15 bases. CDR3 coding DNA: TGTGCCAGCAGGGGATCTGGGATAGGTGAAAAACTGTTTTTT. Residues: CASRGSGIGEKLFF.

The rearrangement joins TRBV5-4 to TRBJ2-3; TRBD2 matches at 11 bases. The CDR3 has 15 residues. The germline gives CDR1 SGHNT, CDR2 YYREEE (reference sequence). V lost 1 base to trimming and J lost 3 bases; unmatched junction nucleotides: 1. The CDR3 loop reads CASSLTSGRTDTQYF. In nucleotides, the CDR3 is TGTGCCAGCAGCTTGACTAGCGGGAGAACAGATACGCAGTATTTT.

V is TRBV11-2 and J is TRBJ2-7; possibly TRBD2 for D (5 bases). V was clipped by 1 base and J by 4 bases, with 11 bases between them. Per germline, CDR1 SGHAT and CDR2 FQNNGV. This CDR3 region has 14 residues. CDR3 loop: CASSLGVRVYEQYF. DNA of the CDR3: TGTGCCAGCAGCTTAGGGGTGAGGGTGTACGAGCAGTACTTC.

V usage is TRBV5-4 and J usage is TRBJ1-2; D remains ambiguous. The CDR3 consists of 12 residues. The germline V gene has CDR1 SGHNT and CDR2 YYREEE (reference sequence). V lost 1 base and J 8 bases, leaving 9 bases between the germline ends. CDR3 nucleotide sequence: TGTGCCAGCAGCTTGCCGGAAGAAGGCTACACCTTC. As protein: CASSLPEEGYTF. Variable domain in full (rest from reference TRBV5-4 and TRBJ1-2): ETGVTQSPTHLIKTRGQQVTLRCSSQSGHNTVSWYQQALGQGPQFIFQYYREEENGRGNFPPRFSGLQFPNYSSELNVNALELDDSALYLCASSLPEEGYTFGSGTRLTVV.

The CDR3 DNA reads TGTGCCAGCAGCCAAGGTCTACAAGCTTTCTTT. Translated, it gives CASSQGLQAFF. The V gene is TRBV14, the J gene TRBJ1-1; D gene unclear. The germline V and J ends were trimmed by 1 base and 9 bases, with 6 bases remaining between them. The length of the CDR3 is 11 residues. Germline CDR1 is SGHDN and CDR2 is FVKESK.